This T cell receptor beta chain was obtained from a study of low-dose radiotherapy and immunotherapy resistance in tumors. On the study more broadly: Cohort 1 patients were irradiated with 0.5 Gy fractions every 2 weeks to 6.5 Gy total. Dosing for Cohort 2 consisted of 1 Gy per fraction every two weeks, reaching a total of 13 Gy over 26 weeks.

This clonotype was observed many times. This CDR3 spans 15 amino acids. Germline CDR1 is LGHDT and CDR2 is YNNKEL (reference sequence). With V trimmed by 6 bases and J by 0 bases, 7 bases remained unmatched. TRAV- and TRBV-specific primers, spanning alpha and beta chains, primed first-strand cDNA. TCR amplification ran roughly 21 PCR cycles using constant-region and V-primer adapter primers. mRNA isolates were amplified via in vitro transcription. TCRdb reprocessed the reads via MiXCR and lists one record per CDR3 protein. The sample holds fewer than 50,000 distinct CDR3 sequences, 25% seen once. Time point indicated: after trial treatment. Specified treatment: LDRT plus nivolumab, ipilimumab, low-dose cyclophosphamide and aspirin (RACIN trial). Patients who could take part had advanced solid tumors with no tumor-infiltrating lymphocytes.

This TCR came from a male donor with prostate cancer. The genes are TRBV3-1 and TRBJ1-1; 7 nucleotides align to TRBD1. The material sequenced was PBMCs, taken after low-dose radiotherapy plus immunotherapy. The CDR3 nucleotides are TGTGCCAGCAGGACCGGGACAGCCATGAACACTGAAGCTTTCTTT. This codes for CASRTGTAMNTEAFF.